The sequence of this TCR beta chain was determined in a study of blood T cell repertoires in COVID-19. About the research overall: Samples came from the United States, Italy and Spain, spanning acute and convalescent COVID-19. PBMCs, B-cell-depleted T cells, or T cells provided the cDNA or gDNA that made up the material.

This clone was picked up a small number of times. The authors' processing: It was from reference gene primer amplification that nucleated cell counts were estimated. The repertoire was sequenced with immunoSEQ multiplex PCR; TCRdb's copy has only in-frame clones and lacks some. V, J and clone size were drawn from that table, and D and trimming were deduced from the DNA. The sample holds 55,000 to 65,000 clones, 82% seen once. In germline, CDR1 is SGHRS, CDR2 YFSETQ. J was trimmed by 3 bases and V by 7 bases; bases with no gene match: 6. There are 14 residues in the CDR3. What was sequenced was peripheral blood. The TCR sequence derives from a man in his sixties with acute or convalescent COVID-19. The chain carries TRBV5-1 and TRBJ2-3; 9 bases line up with TRBD2. CDR3 in DNA: TGCGCCAGCGGCGATAGCGGGGGAACAGATACGCAGTATTTT. Protein sequence: CASGDSGGTDTQYF. The full variable domain, in which reference TRBV5-1 and TRBJ2-3 provide the parts outside the CDR3, is KAGVTQTPRYLIKTRGQQVTLSCSPISGHRSVSWYQQTPGQGLQFLFEYFSETQRNKGNFPGRFSGRQFSNSRSEMNVSTLELGDSALYLCASGDSGGTDTQYFGPGTRLTVL.